Described below is a single T cell receptor (beta chain) sequence and its context. Its antigen is undetermined. The sample comes from a study of radiotherapy plus CTLA-4 blockade in lung cancer. The study, taken as a whole, reports: After radiotherapy and ipilimumab, tumor-derived clones expanded in peripheral blood.

Trimming pared 5 bases from V and 4 bases from J, leaving 17 bases between. Germline V lookup: CDR1 SEHNR, CDR2 FQNEAQ (reference sequence). The length of the CDR3 is 16 residues. The table came from immunoSEQ multiplex PCR; TCRdb's copy has only in-frame clones and leaves some out. The sample lists about 77,000 clones, 70% to 80% occurring once. Each patient with chemo-refractory metastatic non-small-cell lung cancer was treated with focal radiation plus CTLA-4 blockade using ipilimumab. The chain links TRBV7-9 to TRBJ1-4; the D is unclear. The material was peripheral blood, obtained from a patient treated with radiotherapy plus ipilimumab. The sequence was obtained from a human donor with non-small cell lung cancer whose response to radiotherapy plus ipilimumab could not be evaluated. The CDR3: CASSRGGGRLNEKLFF. DNA for the CDR3: TGTGCCAGCAGCCGGGGTGGAGGGCGCCTTAATGAAAAACTGTTTTTT.